This record looks at one T cell receptor beta chain sequence and its context. The data are from a study of control samples from healthy donors and cancer patients. The V and J ends lost 8 bases and 6 bases, in that order; junction bases with no gene match: 3. The CDR3 covers 13 residues. Profiling relied on immunoSEQ multiplex PCR, and the TCRdb table lists in-frame clones only, not all of them. The sample consists of tens of thousands of clones, less than 95% of them appearing once. Sequencing was done on a sample of blood. The chain carries TRBV12-3 or TRBV12-4 and TRBJ2-1, with 11 nucleotides matching TRBD2. This sequence was found in a woman aged 18-30 years in good health. CDR3 loop: CASASGGPNEQFF. The CDR3 DNA sequence: TGTGCCAGCGCTAGCGGGGGGCCCAATGAGCAGTTCTTC.